This T cell receptor beta chain was observed in a study of shared clonotypes between healthy human individuals (TCRdb year 2020). About the full investigation: A few men and a couple of women, aged 18 to 49 years, made up the cohort. For each donor, CD4 naive and CD4 memory were each run on three plates, CD8 naive on two plates, and CD8 memory on one plate. Blood TCR repertoires of roughly five healthy adults were deeply sequenced to estimate repertoire size and the extent of clonotype sharing between individuals. Libraries were prepared and TCR repertoires were sequenced by different laboratories using diverse techniques, in order to increase sequencing depth and limit assay-specific biases. Between about 0.8 and 9 billion PBMCs per donor were obtained by leukapheresis. General findings and caveats noted by the study authors: Rarefaction of sorted-subset datasets indicated incomplete sequencing despite the large sequencing depth. Pairwise subsampling led to the expectation that sequencing depth would affect the degree of clonotype sharing among donors. Compared with non-shared clonotypes, clonotypes shared by all four sorted-subset donors had higher generation probabilities. Naive subsets generally had larger estimated clonotype richness than memory subsets did. Only blood was sampled, and tissue TCR repertoires likely differ from those in blood. Sharing across a few donors was observed for about 5% of naive CD4, 3.5% of naive CD8, 2% to 2.5% of memory CD4, and around 0.4% of memory CD8 clonotypes. Because the study included only a small number of donors, the genetic and exposure-history diversity represented was limited.

Comment on this clone: The specificity of this receptor is unknown. No much larger clone is present one base from it, and per-base qualities are unavailable.

V loses 6 bases, J loses 0 bases, and the germline ends lie 17 bases apart. Reading the germline V gene (reference sequence) gives CDR1 MNHEY and CDR2 SMNVEV. The CDR3 holds 16 amino acids from the cysteine to the phenylalanine. CDR3 DNA only is kept here, 48 bases in frame from base 1. Using the deep immunoSEQ assay, multiplex PCR amplified TCR CDR3 regions from genomic DNA. For each cell subset, the extracted genomic DNA was distributed evenly across all wells of several immunoSEQ 96-well plates, and each plate served as one replicate. For sorted subsets, approximately 210 ng of genomic DNA, equivalent to roughly 33,000 T cell genomes, went into each replicate PCR. The purified libraries were quantified using a Qubit 3.0 fluorometer, sized with a Bioanalyzer 2100, and then quantified again using the KAPA Library Quantification kit. A separate single-read 150-cycle Illumina NextSeq 550 flow cell was used to sequence each immunoSEQ 96-well plate. The original methods were these. Because the immunoSEQ output held only junctional sequences and lacked quality scores, the filtering could not match the filtering applied to full-length reads. Sequences were annotated with PyIR, a Python wrapper for IgBLAST v1.9, using IMGT germline references to assign V/J genes and CDR3. Reads with weak V/J assignments (E-value above 1e-6), missing CDR3, stop codons, out-of-frame junctions, or ambiguous translated residues were removed. V3J clonotypes were defined as sequences sharing the same inferred V gene, J gene, and CDR3 amino acid sequence. To compute the percentage overlap between repertoires, the number of shared unique clonotypes was divided by the size of the smaller repertoire. Repertoire richness was assessed with RTK rarefaction, the Chao1 estimator, and Recon v2.1 estimates of unobserved clonotypes. OLGA was used to compute generation probabilities for all TCRbeta clonotypes that the gDNA method yielded from a few donors. In TCRdb, the immuneACCESS table is reduced to in-frame sequences with V and J assigned. These tables do not hold every clone; where another copy was compared, an unresolved V gene accounts for under half, and the others remain unexplained. V and J calls and clone size follow that table, whereas D and trimming were derived from the DNA. The sample table holds approximately 1,000,000 clones, of which approximately 80% were seen once. Of the sample, about 0.52% is held by the ten largest clones.

Healthy HIV-negative adults with no recently reported acute infections or vaccinations were included as donors. All donors were Caucasian adults living in Nashville, Tennessee, USA. CD4+ T cells were enriched by magnetic negative selection; naive cells were then positively selected on CD45RA, and the negative fraction formed the memory subset. After blood collection by leukapheresis, PBMCs were isolated using Ficoll-Histopaque density gradient centrifugation and then cryopreserved in the vapor phase of liquid nitrogen. Analytical flow cytometry was used to check the purity and quantity of every magnetically sorted T cell population. Genomic DNA was isolated from every sorted fraction and measured by UV absorbance on a Nanodrop 2000c.

Rearrangement joined TRBV27 to TRBJ1-1; the D segment could be TRBD1, given 5 matching bases. The clonotype comes from a man between 18 and 35 years old in good health. Some clones in this sample may be carry-over from other donors' samples. Material: memory CD4+ T cells from PBMCs. The meaning of the sample's cell subset or site label: CD45RA-negative fraction. The DNA sequence follows: TGTGCCAGCAGAGGACAAATGGGACGTATGAACACTGAAGCTTTCTTT. Its translation is CASRGQMGRMNTEAFF.